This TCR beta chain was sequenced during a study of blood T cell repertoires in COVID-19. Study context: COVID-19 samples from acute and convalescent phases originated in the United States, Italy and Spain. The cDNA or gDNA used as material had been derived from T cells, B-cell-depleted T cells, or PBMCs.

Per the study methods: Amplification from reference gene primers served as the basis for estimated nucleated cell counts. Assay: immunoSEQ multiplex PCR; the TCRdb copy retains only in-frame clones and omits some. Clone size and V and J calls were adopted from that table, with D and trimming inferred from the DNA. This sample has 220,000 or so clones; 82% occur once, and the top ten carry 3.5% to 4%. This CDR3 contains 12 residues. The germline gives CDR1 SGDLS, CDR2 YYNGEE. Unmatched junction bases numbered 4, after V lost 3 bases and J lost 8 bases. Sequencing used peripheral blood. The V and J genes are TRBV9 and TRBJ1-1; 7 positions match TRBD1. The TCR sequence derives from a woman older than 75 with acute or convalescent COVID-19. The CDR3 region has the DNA TGTGCCAGCAGCGCGGGAGGGGGCGAAGCTTTCTTT. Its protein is CASSAGGGEAFF.